In this sample, the clone carrying this TCR beta chain turned up once. Its target is unknown. The length of the CDR3 is 14 residues. The V gene lost 6 bases and the J gene lost 2 bases, with 12 bases spanning the gap. Per the germline V gene, CDR1 is MNHNS and CDR2 is SASEGT. This sample is part of a study of T cell responses to AZD1222 COVID-19 vaccine. Some clones are missing from TCRdb's copy, which holds only in-frame ones; the method was immunoSEQ multiplex PCR. The table records around 160,000 clones, 91% of them present only once. Regarding the study as a whole: Mostly white British, mostly female donors; authors suggested clonal diversity may be underestimated. Recipients of two AZD1222 doses showed rising Spike-specific TCR breadth and depth. Among those given AZD1222, only 6 or 7 were seropositive at baseline.

Sample: peripheral blood, taken on day 0 of AZD1222 vaccination. The J gene is TRBJ2-3, the V gene TRBV6-1; the D gene is possibly TRBD1 (6 bases). The clonotype was recovered from an adult in good health. The CDR3 here is CASRRTALTDTQYF. The CDR3 nucleotides read TGTGCCAGCAGAAGGACAGCTCTCACAGATACGCAGTATTTT.